This T cell receptor beta chain was identified in a study of cytomegalovirus exposure and HLA in healthy donors. Study findings and constraints: The authors listed approximately 150 TCR beta chains as cytomegalovirus-associated. Sequencing likely produced, as an artifact, a cluster of highly shared sequence variants. Accurate prediction of HLA-A and HLA-B alleles (for most subjects) was reportedly achieved from TCR beta sequences.

Researchers ran the PCR with 60 Vbeta and 13 Jbeta primers. Sequenced by immunoSEQ multiplex PCR; TCRdb stores in-frame clones only, minus some. Altogether fewer than 200,000 clones are present, 75% to 85% being singletons, with the ten largest covering about 4.3%. A remark on this clone: Antigen: not known.

V lost 0 bases and J lost 7, with 13 bases in between. The germline CDR1 and CDR2 sequences are SGHNT and YYREEE (reference sequence). The CDR3 is 15 amino acids. The sequenced sample was PBMCs. The chain couples TRBV5-4 to TRBJ2-2; the D gene is possibly TRBD1 (6 bases). This clonotype was sampled from a man younger than 40 in good health and CMV-seronegative. The CDR3 here is CASSLVRGSGGELFF. The CDR3 DNA reads as TGTGCCAGCAGCTTGGTCAGGGGCTCTGGCGGGGAGCTGTTTTTT.